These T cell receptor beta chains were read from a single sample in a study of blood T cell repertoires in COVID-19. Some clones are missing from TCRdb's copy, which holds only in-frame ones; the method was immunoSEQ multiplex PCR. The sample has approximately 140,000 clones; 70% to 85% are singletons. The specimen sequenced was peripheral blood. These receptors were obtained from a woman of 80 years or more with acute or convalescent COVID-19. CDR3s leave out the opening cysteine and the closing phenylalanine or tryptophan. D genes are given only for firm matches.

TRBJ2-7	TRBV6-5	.	ASSQDRKANEQY
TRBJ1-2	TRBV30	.	AWNLGGAYGYT
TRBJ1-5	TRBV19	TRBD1	ASRSGQGGRNQPQH
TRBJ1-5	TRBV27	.	ASSPRGVNQPQH
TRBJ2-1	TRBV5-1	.	ASSLEAVGEQF
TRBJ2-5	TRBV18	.	ASSPVQETQY
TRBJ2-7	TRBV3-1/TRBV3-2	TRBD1	ASSQVLTGLSYEQY
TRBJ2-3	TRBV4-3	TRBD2	ASSQLRTSGGRADTQY
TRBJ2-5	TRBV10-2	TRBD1	ASRVTGGWETQY
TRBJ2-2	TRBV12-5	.	ASGLELGGELF
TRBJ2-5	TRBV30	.	ALSQADGKTQY
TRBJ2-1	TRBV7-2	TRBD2	ASSLVSGGGAGEQF
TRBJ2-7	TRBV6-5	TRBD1	ASSFRAGQGSHEQY
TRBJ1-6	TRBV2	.	ASLWHGAYNSPLH
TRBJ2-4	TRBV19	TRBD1	ASSAPGTGQGYIQY
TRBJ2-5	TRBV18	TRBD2	ASSLAGPQETQY
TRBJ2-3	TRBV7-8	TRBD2	ASSSQLSGSFHTQY
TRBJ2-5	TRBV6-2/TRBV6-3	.	ASSYPRKEETQY